In its sample, the clone carrying this T cell receptor (beta chain) was seen a few times. Its cognate antigen is unknown. It was template switching that added a universal primer site, and there were unique molecular identifiers on the cDNA. TCRdb fed the 5' RACE reads into MiXCR, producing one record per CDR3 protein. The data show under 350,000 distinct CDR3 sequences, roughly 9.8% seen once. This entry comes from a study of identical twins. Notes on the study in general: Out-of-frame beta sequences exhibited a weaker degree of excess twin sharing.

The same specimen was also included in a second study, on yellow fever vaccine responses in identical twins.

Sample: CD8+ T cells sorted from blood. The origin of this receptor is a woman aged 18-29 years in good health.

In nucleotides, the CDR3 is TGTGCCAGCAGTCCGACTAGTCTGGAGACCCAGTACTTC. Its protein is CASSPTSLETQYF. This chain uses TRBV6-6 with TRBJ2-5; perhaps TRBD2 as D (6 bases). The germline V and J ends were trimmed by 5 bases and 5 bases, with 12 bases remaining between them. Per the germline V gene, CDR1 is MNHNY and CDR2 is SVGAGI (reference sequence). The CDR3 runs to 13 residues.